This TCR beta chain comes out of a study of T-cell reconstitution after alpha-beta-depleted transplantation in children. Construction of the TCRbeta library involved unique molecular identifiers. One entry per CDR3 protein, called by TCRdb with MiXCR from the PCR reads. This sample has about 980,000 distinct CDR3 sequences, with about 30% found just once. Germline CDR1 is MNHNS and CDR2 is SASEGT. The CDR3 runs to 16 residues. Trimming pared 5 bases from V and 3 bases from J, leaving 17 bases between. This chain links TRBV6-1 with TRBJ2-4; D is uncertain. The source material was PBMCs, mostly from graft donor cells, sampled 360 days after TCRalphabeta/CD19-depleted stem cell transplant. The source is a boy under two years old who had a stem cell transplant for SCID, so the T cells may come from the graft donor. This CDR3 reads CASSPRMDQNKNIQYF. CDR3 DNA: TGTGCCAGCAGTCCCCGAATGGACCAGAACAAAAACATTCAGTACTTC.